This T cell receptor beta chain was captured in a study of blood T cell repertoires in COVID-19. Study summary: COVID-19 samples from acute and convalescent phases originated in the United States, Italy and Spain.

The data were produced by immunoSEQ multiplex PCR, yet TCRdb's version contains in-frame clones alone and is incomplete. The table lists 260,000 or so clones, over 75% of them singletons. This CDR3 comprises 16 residues. The trim removed 6 bases at V and 4 bases at J, leaving 9 bases unmatched. CDR1 is KGHSH, CDR2 LQKENI, per germline. The sequenced material came from peripheral blood. The chain combines TRBV18 with TRBJ1-1; TRBD1 matches at 12 bases. The source of this sequence is a human donor in a cohort sampled during active COVID-19. CDR3 loop: CASSPDPGQGATEAFF. CDR3 in DNA: TGTGCCAGCTCCCCTGACCCGGGACAGGGGGCCACTGAAGCTTTCTTT.